The rows below give T cell receptor beta chains drawn from one sample of a study of T-cell memory formation after mild COVID-19. TCRdb processed the 5' RACE reads anew with MiXCR; each CDR3 protein has one entry. In the table there are tens of thousands of distinct CDR3 sequences, about 6% of which are singletons. Sample: PBMCs or a T cell subset sorted from them (not recorded which). These TCRs come from an adult who had mild COVID-19 (a few samples of this study predate the infection). Cell type and time point are not known. Each CDR3 is given with its conserved first and last residue. The D gene is left open where the match is weak. Some rows mark clone size as missing; the rest say once, few, many or name a class of expanded clone.

DNA | CDR3 | V | D | J | size
TGTGCCAGCAGCTTAGAACCAGGGGGCTTTCAGCCCCAGCATTTT | CASSLEPGGFQPQHF | TRBV11-2 | TRBD1 | TRBJ1-5 | few
TGTGCCAGCAGCCAAGATCTAGTCAGGAGGTCCGGTCAGCCCCAGCATTTT | CASSQDLVRRSGQPQHF | TRBV3-2 | . | TRBJ1-5 | .
TGTGCCAGCGATTTACAGAGTTTGAACACTGAAGCTTTCTTT | CASDLQSLNTEAFF | TRBV2 | . | TRBJ1-1 | few
TGTGCCAGCTCACCCAGACAGGGTTTCGGCACAGATACGCAGTATTTT | CASSPRQGFGTDTQYF | TRBV18 | TRBD1 | TRBJ2-3 | .
TGTGCCAGCAGGCCAACCGAGTCCCCCACCGGGGAGCTGTTTTTT | CASRPTESPTGELFF | TRBV2 | . | TRBJ2-2 | many
TGTGCCAGCAGCTTATCCGACTCTGGAAACACCATATATTTT | CASSLSDSGNTIYF | TRBV7-9 | . | TRBJ1-3 | many
TGCGCCAGCAGCTCGATAGCGGCTTCCTACAATGAGCAGTTCTTC | CASSSIAASYNEQFF | TRBV5-1 | . | TRBJ2-1 | many
TGTGCCAGCAGCTTATCGAAGGGGGGCGGGAGTCGGGAGTTCTTC | CASSLSKGGGSREFF | TRBV7-2 | . | TRBJ2-1 | few
TGTGCCAGCAGTGAGGGGGGGAGCCAAGAGACCCAGTACTTC | CASSEGGSQETQYF | TRBV6-1 | TRBD2 | TRBJ2-5 | many
TGTGCCAGCAGTGTTAAGTCACCCCTCCACTTT | CASSVKSPLHF | TRBV2 | . | TRBJ1-6 | .
TGTGCCAGCAGCCAAGACAGGGCTCAGCCCCAGCATTTT | CASSQDRAQPQHF | TRBV4-2 | . | TRBJ1-5 | .
TGTGCCAGCAGCCCCTTGAGGCGCGGGAGGTACAATGAGCAGTTCTTC | CASSPLRRGRYNEQFF | TRBV3-1 | TRBD2 | TRBJ2-1 | many
TGCGCCAGCAGCTACTACGGGACTTCCTACGAGCAGTACTTC | CASSYYGTSYEQYF | TRBV5-1 | . | TRBJ2-7 | many
TGTGCCAGCAGCTTAGACGGGGCTAGAGAGGAGACCCAGTACTTC | CASSLDGAREETQYF | TRBV7-2 | . | TRBJ2-5 | .
TGTGCCAGCAGCTTAGCACAGTCCTACGAGCAGTACTTC | CASSLAQSYEQYF | TRBV7-9 | . | TRBJ2-7 | few
TGCAGTGCTCCCACCGAAGGAGGCTGGCGGGTAGATACGCAGTATTTT | CSAPTEGGWRVDTQYF | TRBV20-1 | . | TRBJ2-3 | many
TGCAGTATTCTAGCGGCCGGGGAGCTGTTTTTT | CSILAAGELFF | TRBV20-1 | TRBD2 | TRBJ2-2 | .
TGCGCCAGCACCTTAGCGGGAGGGCCGCGGAATGAGCAGTTCTTC | CASTLAGGPRNEQFF | TRBV5-1 | TRBD2 | TRBJ2-1 | many
TGTGCCAGCAGCCAACCGAACACTGAAGCTTTCTTT | CASSQPNTEAFF | TRBV3-1 | . | TRBJ1-1 | .
TGCGCCAGCAGCTTGGTCCCGGGACAGGGGCCTCCGGGAGACTTC | CASSLVPGQGPPGDF | TRBV5-1 | TRBD1 | TRBJ2-5 | many
TGTGCCAGCAGCACTAGCGGGAGAGTCGGGAATGAGCAGTTCTTC | CASSTSGRVGNEQFF | TRBV7-2 | TRBD2 | TRBJ2-1 | many
TGTGCCAGCAGTCCGGGGACAGGGAGAAACTTC | CASSPGTGRNF | TRBV12-3/TRBV12-4 | TRBD1 | TRBJ1-2 | .
TGCGCCAGCAGCTTGGAATGGGGGTGGAATGAAGCTTTCTTT | CASSLEWGWNEAFF | TRBV5-1 | . | TRBJ1-1 | many
TGTGCCAGCAGCCGGAATAGGACGAAAACCATGAACACTGAAGCTTTCTTT | CASSRNRTKTMNTEAFF | TRBV9 | . | TRBJ1-1 | few
TGTGCCACCAGCAGAGACGGACGTATGACTGAAGCTTTCTTT | CATSRDGRMTEAFF | TRBV15 | . | TRBJ1-1 | few
TGTGCCAGCAGCCAAGACCCCTACCAAGAGACCCAGTACTTC | CASSQDPYQETQYF | TRBV4-2 | . | TRBJ2-5 | many
TGTGCCAGCAGCTTAACGCCCGGGGGAAACTATGGCTACACCTTC | CASSLTPGGNYGYTF | TRBV7-3 | . | TRBJ1-2 | many